These 17 T cell receptor beta chains originate from one sample sequenced in a study of blood T cell repertoires in COVID-19. The protocol was immunoSEQ multiplex PCR, while the TCRdb copy is restricted to in-frame clones and leaves out a portion. The data contain just over 300,000 clones, approximately 85% of them singletons. The sample consisted of PBMCs or T cells enriched from blood (not recorded which). The receptors derive from a man younger than 45 who had recovered from COVID-19.

This clone occurred once. This chain links TRBV4-2 with TRBJ1-2, with TRBD1 matching 7 bases. Germline CDR1 reads LGHNA; CDR2 reads YNFKEQ. The CDR3 is 15 residues long. V lost 4 bases and J lost 3; bases outside the gene matches: 8. The CDR3 loop reads CASSPADRDHYGYTF. The CDR3 DNA reads TGTGCCAGCAGCCCAGCCGACAGGGACCACTATGGCTACACCTTC.

The chain has TRBV30 and TRBJ2-3; 7 positions match TRBD1. The CDR3 runs 16 residues. The J segment lost 6 bases and the V segment lost 1 base, leaving 13 bases of the junction unmatched. Germline values: CDR1 GTSNPN, CDR2 SVGIG (reference sequence). The chain's CDR3 is CAWSASGTGVRDTQYF. The DNA of the CDR3 is TGTGCCTGGAGTGCGTCGGGCACAGGGGTTCGGGATACGCAGTATTTT.

Here the CDR3 reads CTSSRDLSNIQYF. CDR3 sequence (DNA): TGCACCAGCAGCCGGGACTTGTCGAACATTCAGTACTTC. The rearrangement uses TRBV1 and TRBJ2-4; the table's D call, TRBD2, has no DNA check behind it. TRBV1 is a documented pseudogene. The CDR3 spans 13 residues.

This chain joins TRBV3-1 (or the pseudogene TRBV3-2) and TRBJ2-1; 10 bases fit TRBD1. Germline CDR1 and CDR2: LGHDT and YNNKEL (reference sequence). The CDR3 runs to 15 residues. The trim removed 4 bases at V and 7 bases at J, leaving 7 bases unmatched. The DNA of the CDR3 is TGTGCCAGCAGCCCTACGGGACAGGGGATGAATGAGCAGTTCTTC. It translates to CASSPTGQGMNEQFF.

The gene calls are TRBV30 and TRBJ1-2; D possibly corresponds to TRBD1 (6 bases). This CDR3 comprises 15 residues. Looked up from germline, CDR1 is GTSNPN and CDR2 is SVGIG (reference sequence). The V end lost 0 bases, the J end lost 4 bases, and 15 bases lay between the germline ends. The CDR3 nucleotides are TGTGCCTGGAGTGTAGAAGTCAGGGGAGTCTATGGCTACACCTTC. Its translation: CAWSVEVRGVYGYTF. Together with reference TRBV30 and TRBJ1-2, the CDR3 gives the full variable domain: SQTIHQWPATLVQPVGSPLSLECTVEGTSNPNLYWYRQAAGRGLQLLFYSVGIGQISSEVPQNLSASRPQDRQFILSSKKLLLSDSGFYLCAWSVEVRGVYGYTFGSGTRLTVV.

The genes are TRBV7-2 and TRBJ1-2, with a weak D call TRBD1 (5 bases). Looked up from germline, CDR1 is SGHTA and CDR2 is FQGNSA. This CDR3 is built from 13 residues. This CDR3 reads CVIRAGDNYGYTF. CDR3 sequence (DNA): TGTGTTATTAGGGCGGGGGATAACTATGGCTACACCTTC.

The chain uses TRBV5-1 and TRBJ2-2, with 13 bases matching TRBD2. The CDR3 length is 18 residues. The V segment lost 4 bases and the J segment 5 bases; nucleotides outside the gene matches: 11. The germline V gene has CDR1 SGHRS and CDR2 YFSETQ. CDR3 DNA: TGCGCCAGCAGCCGCTACTGGACTAGCGGGGGTCGTACCGGGGAGCTGTTTTTT. Translated, it gives CASSRYWTSGGRTGELFF.

The chain carries TRBV6-5 and TRBJ2-2; D is uncertain. The germline V and J ends were trimmed by 5 bases and 6 bases, with 4 bases remaining between them. The CDR3 has 11 amino acids. The germline CDR1 and CDR2 sequences are MNHEY and SVGAGI. The CDR3 spells CASSRSGELFF. CDR3 coding DNA: TGTGCCAGCAGTCGTTCCGGGGAGCTGTTTTTT.

The chain has TRBV11-2 and TRBJ2-3; D is uncertain. CDR3 length: 11 residues. CDR1 and CDR2 (germline): SGHAT, FQNNGV. V was pared by 5 bases and J by 8 bases, with 8 bases between. CDR3 in amino acids: CASSHGGTQYF. The DNA for the CDR3 is TGTGCCAGCAGCCACGGTGGTACGCAGTATTTT.

The chain is built from TRBV10-3 and TRBJ2-2; 12 positions agree with TRBD2. CDR3 size: 17 residues. Germline V gene sequence: CDR1 ENHRY, CDR2 SYGVKD. The J segment lost 5 bases and the V segment lost 3 bases, leaving 7 bases of the junction unmatched. The CDR3 protein is CAISDPTSGGSTGELFF. CDR3 nucleotides: TGTGCCATCAGTGACCCGACTAGCGGGGGCTCAACCGGGGAGCTGTTTTTT.

The chain recombines TRBV5-4 with TRBJ2-7; 7 nucleotides agree with TRBD1. J was trimmed by 0 bases and V by 5 bases; bases with no gene match: 5. This CDR3 comprises 14 residues. The germline V gene has CDR1 SGHNT and CDR2 YYREEE (reference sequence). Here the CDR3 DNA reads TGTGCCAGCAGTTCGACAGGGAGCTCCTACGAGCAGTACTTC. It codes for CASSSTGSSYEQYF.

This clone has only a few counts. The V and J genes are TRBV20-1 and TRBJ1-1; TRBD1 agrees at 10 bases. V lost 3 bases to trimming and J lost 4 bases; unmatched junction nucleotides: 5. This CDR3 comprises 14 residues. CDR1 and CDR2 from the germline V gene are DFQATT and SNEGSKA (reference sequence). The CDR3, as DNA: TGCAGTGCTAGTTTAGGGACAGGGGTCACTGAAGCTTTCTTT. Translating gives CSASLGTGVTEAFF.

The rearrangement uses TRBV3-1 (or the pseudogene TRBV3-2) and TRBJ1-3; no firm D call. The CDR3 spans 14 residues. Trimming removed 2 bases from V and 10 bases from J, with 15 bases in between. Per germline, CDR1 LGHDT and CDR2 YNNKEL (reference sequence). CDR3 DNA: TGTGCCAGCAGCCAACCCTATCCGGGGAGTACCATATATTTT. Its translation: CASSQPYPGSTIYF.

This clone was seen a single time. This sequence joins TRBV9 and TRBJ2-7; TRBD1 matches 8 bases. The CDR3 has 15 residues. V gave up 4 bases and J gave up 7 bases; unmatched junction bases: 13. The V gene's germline CDR1 is SGDLS and CDR2 YYNGEE. The CDR3 DNA follows: TGTGCCAGCAGCCCGGGACAGGCAGGGTATGAAGAGCAGTACTTC. This translates into CASSPGQAGYEEQYF.

This clone has only one observation. The chain carries TRBV7-9 and TRBJ2-3, with a possible D match to TRBD2 (5 bases). Germline CDR1 is SEHNR and CDR2 is FQNEAQ (reference sequence). The CDR3 is made up of 19 amino acids. The germline V and J ends were trimmed by 1 base and 2 bases, with 22 bases remaining between them. The CDR3 reads CASSLGSFRGPLITDTQYF. CDR3 DNA sequence: TGTGCCAGCAGCTTAGGGAGTTTTAGAGGGCCCCTAATCACAGATACGCAGTATTTT.

The rearrangement uses TRBV4-3 and TRBJ1-6, with D unresolved. The CDR3 length is 14 residues. Germline values: CDR1 LGHNA, CDR2 YSLEER. V gave up 1 base and J gave up 6 bases, with 7 bases separating them. The CDR3 region is CASSQVGSNSPLHF. The CDR3 nucleotides read TGCGCCAGCAGCCAAGTCGGTTCTAATTCACCCCTCCACTTT.

This rearrangement joins TRBV27 to TRBJ2-1; D might be TRBD2 (6 bases). The germline V and J ends were trimmed by 8 bases and 7 bases, with 18 bases remaining between them. The germline V gene has CDR1 MNHEY and CDR2 SMNVEV (reference sequence). The CDR3 runs to 14 residues. In DNA form, the CDR3 reads TGTGCCAGCCAGTTAATAGGGGCGGGGAATGAGCAGTTCTTC. It is translated as CASQLIGAGNEQFF.